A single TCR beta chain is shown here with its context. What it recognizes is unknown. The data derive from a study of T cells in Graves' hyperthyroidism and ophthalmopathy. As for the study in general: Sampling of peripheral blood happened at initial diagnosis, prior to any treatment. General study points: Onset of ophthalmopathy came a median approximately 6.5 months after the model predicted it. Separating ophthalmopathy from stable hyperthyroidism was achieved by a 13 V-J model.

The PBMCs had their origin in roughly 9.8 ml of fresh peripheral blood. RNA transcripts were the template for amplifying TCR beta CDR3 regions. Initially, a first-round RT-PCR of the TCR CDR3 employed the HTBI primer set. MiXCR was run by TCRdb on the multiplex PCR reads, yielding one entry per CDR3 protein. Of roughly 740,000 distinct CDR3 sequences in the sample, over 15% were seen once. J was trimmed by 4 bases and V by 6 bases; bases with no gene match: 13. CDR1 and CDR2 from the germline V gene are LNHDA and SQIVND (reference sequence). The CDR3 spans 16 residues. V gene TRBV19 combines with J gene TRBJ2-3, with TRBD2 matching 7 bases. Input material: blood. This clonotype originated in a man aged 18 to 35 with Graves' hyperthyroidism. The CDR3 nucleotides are TGTGCCAGTAGCCCGGTGGTCCGGGAGGCGGCAGATACGCAGTATTTT. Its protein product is CASSPVVREAADTQYF.